The clone carrying this T cell receptor beta chain appeared a few times. Its antigen is currently unknown. CDR1 is SGDLS and CDR2 is YYNGEE in the germline V gene. Trimming took 3 bases from V and 3 from J; bases not matched to a gene: 5. The CDR3 has 15 amino acids. TCRdb's table, derived via immunoSEQ multiplex PCR, lists solely in-frame clones and lacks some. This sample has about 100,000 clones, with 90% to 95% found just once. These data originate in a study of OX40 agonist ivuxolimab in advanced cancers. The study, taken as a whole, reports: Mean expanded clone counts were higher in CD8+ than CD4+ T cells.

Specimen: CD4+ or CD8+ T cells sorted from blood, collected in a trial of the OX40 agonist ivuxolimab. This receptor was taken from an adult with an advanced solid tumor such as melanoma, head and neck, liver or kidney cancer. This sequence joins TRBV9 and TRBJ1-5; 8 bases are a match to TRBD1. The CDR3 is CASSEGTGVNQPQHF. CDR3 sequence (DNA): TGTGCCAGCAGCGAGGGGACAGGCGTCAATCAGCCCCAGCATTTT.